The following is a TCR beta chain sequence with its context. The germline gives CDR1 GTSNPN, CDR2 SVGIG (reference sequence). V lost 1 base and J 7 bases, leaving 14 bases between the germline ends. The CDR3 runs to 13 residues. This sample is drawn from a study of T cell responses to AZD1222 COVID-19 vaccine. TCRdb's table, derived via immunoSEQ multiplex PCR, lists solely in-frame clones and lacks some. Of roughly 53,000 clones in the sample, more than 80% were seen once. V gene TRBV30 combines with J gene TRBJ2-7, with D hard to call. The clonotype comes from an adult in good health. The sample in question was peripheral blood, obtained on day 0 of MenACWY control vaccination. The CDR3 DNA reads TGTGCCTGGAGTGCTGGCAGTCTCCGGGAGCAGTACTTC. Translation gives CAWSAGSLREQYF.